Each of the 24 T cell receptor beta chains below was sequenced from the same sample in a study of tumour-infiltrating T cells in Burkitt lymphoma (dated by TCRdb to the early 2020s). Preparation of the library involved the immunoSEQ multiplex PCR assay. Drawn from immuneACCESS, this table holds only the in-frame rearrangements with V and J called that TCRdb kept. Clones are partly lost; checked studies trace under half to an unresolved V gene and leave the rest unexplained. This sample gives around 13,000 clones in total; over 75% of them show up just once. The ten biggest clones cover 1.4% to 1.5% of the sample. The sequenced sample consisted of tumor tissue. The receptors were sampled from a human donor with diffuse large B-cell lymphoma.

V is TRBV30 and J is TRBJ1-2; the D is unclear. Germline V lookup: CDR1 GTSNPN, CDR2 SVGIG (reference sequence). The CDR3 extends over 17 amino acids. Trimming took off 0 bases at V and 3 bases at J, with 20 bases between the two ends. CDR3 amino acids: CAWSVRVQNRRDYGYTF. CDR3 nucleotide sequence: TGTGCCTGGAGTGTACGGGTCCAGAACCGCCGGGACTATGGCTACACCTTC.

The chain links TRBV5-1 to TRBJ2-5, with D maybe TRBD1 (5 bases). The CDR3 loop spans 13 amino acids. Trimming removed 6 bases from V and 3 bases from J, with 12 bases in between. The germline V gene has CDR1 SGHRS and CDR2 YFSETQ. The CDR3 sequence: CASKQGYEETQYF. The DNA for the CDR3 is TGCGCCAGCAAGCAGGGTTACGAAGAGACCCAGTACTTC.

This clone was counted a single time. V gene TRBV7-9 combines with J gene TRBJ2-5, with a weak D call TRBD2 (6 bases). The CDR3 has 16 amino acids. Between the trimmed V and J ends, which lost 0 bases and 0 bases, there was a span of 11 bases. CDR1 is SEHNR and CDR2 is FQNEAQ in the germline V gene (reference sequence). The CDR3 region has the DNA TGTGCCAGCAGCTTAGCGGAGGGCTTGTACCAAGAGACCCAGTACTTC. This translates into CASSLAEGLYQETQYF.

DNA of the CDR3: TGTGCCAGCAGCTTAGCAGCGGGAGGTCCAGATACGCAGTATTTT. It yields the protein CASSLAAGGPDTQYF. The chain recombines TRBV7-9 with TRBJ2-3, with TRBD2 matching over 9 bases. Per the germline V gene, CDR1 is SEHNR and CDR2 is FQNEAQ (reference sequence). The V and J ends lost 0 bases and 4 bases, in that order; junction bases with no gene match: 2. This CDR3 has 15 amino acids.

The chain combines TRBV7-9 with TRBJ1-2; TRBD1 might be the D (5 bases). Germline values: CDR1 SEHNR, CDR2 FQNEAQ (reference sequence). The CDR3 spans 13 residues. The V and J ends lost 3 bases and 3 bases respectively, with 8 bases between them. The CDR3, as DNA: TGTGCCAGCAGCTTGGGGCTTTACTATGGCTACACCTTC. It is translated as CASSLGLYYGYTF.

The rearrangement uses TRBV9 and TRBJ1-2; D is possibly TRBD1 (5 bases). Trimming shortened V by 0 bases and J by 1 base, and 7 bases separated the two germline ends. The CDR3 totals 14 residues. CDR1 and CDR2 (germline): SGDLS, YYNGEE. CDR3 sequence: CASSVGQGNYGYTF. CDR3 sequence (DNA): TGTGCCAGCAGCGTAGGTCAGGGTAACTATGGCTACACCTTC. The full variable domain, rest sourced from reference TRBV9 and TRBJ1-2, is DSGVTQTPKHLITATGQRVTLRCSPRSGDLSVYWYQQSLDQGLQFLIQYYNGEERAKGNILERFSAQQFPDLHSELNLSSLELGDSALYFCASSVGQGNYGYTFGSGTRLTVV.

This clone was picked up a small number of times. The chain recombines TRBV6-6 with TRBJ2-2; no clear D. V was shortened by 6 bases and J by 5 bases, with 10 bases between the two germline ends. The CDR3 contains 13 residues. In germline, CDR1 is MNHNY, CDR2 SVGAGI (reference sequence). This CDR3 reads CASSPGYTGELFF. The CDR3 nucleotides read TGTGCCAGCAGCCCCGGTTATACCGGGGAGCTGTTTTTT.

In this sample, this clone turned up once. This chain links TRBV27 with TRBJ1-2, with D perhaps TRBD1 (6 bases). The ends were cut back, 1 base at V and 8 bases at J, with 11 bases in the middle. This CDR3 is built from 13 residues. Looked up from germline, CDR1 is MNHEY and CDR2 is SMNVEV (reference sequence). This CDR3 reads CASSLLTGSGYTF. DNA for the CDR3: TGTGCCAGCAGTTTATTAACAGGGAGCGGCTACACCTTC.

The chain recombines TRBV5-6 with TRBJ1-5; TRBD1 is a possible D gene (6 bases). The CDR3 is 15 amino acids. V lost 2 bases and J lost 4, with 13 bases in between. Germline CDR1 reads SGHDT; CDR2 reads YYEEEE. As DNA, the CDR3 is TGTGCCAGCAGCTTACAGGGCGTACGAAATCAGCCCCAGCATTTT. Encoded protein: CASSLQGVRNQPQHF.

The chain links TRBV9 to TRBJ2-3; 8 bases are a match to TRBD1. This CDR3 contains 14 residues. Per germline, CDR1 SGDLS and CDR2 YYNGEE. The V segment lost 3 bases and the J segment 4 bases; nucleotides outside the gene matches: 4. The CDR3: CASSATGAADTQYF. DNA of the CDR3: TGTGCCAGCAGCGCGACAGGGGCCGCAGATACGCAGTATTTT.

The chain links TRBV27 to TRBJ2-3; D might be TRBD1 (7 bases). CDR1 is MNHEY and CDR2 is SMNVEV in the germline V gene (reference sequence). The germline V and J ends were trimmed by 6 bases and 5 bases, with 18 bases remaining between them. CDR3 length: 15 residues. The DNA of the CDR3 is TGTGCCAGCAGCCGTCGACAGGGAGGTGTAGATACGCAGTATTTT. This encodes CASSRRQGGVDTQYF.

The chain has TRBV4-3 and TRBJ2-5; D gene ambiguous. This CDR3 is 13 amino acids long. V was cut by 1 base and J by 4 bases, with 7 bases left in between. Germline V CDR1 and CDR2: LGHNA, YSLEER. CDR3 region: CASSQGWGETQYF. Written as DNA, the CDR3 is TGCGCCAGCAGCCAAGGGTGGGGAGAGACCCAGTACTTC.

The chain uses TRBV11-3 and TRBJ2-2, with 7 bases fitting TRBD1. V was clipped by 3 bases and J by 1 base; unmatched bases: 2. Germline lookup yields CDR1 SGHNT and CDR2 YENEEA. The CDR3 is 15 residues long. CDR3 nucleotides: TGTGCCAGCAGCTTGAGACAGGGGAACACCGGGGAGCTGTTTTTT. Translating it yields CASSLRQGNTGELFF.

The CDR3 DNA is TGTGCCAGCAGTGAGAGTCAAAACTATGGCTACACCTTC. The encoded protein is CASSESQNYGYTF. The chain combines TRBV6-1 with TRBJ1-2; D remains unclear. CDR1 MNHNS and CDR2 SASEGT come from the germline V gene. V was clipped by 3 bases and J by 2 bases, with 7 bases between them. The CDR3 totals 13 residues.

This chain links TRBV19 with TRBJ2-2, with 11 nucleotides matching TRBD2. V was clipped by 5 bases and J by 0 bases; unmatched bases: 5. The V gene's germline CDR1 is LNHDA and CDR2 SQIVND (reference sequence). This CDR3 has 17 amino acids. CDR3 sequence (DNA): TGTGCCAGTAGTCAGGGACTAGCGGCTACGAACACCGGGGAGCTGTTTTTT. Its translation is CASSQGLAATNTGELFF.

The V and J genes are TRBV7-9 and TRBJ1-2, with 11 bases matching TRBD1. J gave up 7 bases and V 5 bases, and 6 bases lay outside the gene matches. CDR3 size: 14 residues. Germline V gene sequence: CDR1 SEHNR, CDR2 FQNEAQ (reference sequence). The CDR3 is CASSRGQGEGGYTF. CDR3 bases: TGTGCCAGCAGCCGGGGACAGGGGGAGGGTGGCTACACCTTC.

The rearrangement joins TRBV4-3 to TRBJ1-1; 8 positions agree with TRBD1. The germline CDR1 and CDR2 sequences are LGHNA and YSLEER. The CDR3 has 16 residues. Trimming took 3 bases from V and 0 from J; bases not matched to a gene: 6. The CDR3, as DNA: TGCGCCAGCAGCCAGTGGGACAGGCTTATGAACACTGAAGCTTTCTTT. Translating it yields CASSQWDRLMNTEAFF.

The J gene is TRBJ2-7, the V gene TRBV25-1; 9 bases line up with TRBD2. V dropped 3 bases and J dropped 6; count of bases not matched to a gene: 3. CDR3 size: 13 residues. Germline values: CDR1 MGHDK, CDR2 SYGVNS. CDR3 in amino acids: CASSEVAGAEQYF. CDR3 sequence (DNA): TGTGCCAGCAGTGAGGTAGCGGGAGCCGAGCAGTACTTC.

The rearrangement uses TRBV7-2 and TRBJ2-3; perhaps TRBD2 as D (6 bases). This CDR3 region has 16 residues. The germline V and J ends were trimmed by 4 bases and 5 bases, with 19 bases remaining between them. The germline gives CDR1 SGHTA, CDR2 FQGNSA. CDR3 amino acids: CASSSISGGGGDTQYF. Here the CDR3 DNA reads TGTGCCAGCAGCTCGATTAGCGGAGGTGGGGGAGATACGCAGTATTTT.

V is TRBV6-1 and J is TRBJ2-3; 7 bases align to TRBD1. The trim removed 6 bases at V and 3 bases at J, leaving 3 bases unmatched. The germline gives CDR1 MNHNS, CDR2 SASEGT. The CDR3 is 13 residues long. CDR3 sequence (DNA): TGTGCCAGCAGGAACAGGGGAACAGATACGCAGTATTTT. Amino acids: CASRNRGTDTQYF.

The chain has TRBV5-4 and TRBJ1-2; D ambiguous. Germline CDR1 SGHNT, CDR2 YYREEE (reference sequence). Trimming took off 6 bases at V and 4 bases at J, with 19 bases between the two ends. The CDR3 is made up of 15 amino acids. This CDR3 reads CASNSRGDHFYGYTF. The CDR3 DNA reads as TGTGCCAGCAACTCCAGAGGAGACCATTTCTATGGCTACACCTTC.

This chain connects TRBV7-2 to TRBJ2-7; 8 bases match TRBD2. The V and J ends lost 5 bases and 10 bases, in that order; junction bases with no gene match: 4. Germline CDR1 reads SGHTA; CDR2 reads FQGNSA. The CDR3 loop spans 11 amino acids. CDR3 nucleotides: TGTGCCAGCAGCCTAGGACTAGCCCAGTACTTC. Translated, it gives CASSLGLAQYF.

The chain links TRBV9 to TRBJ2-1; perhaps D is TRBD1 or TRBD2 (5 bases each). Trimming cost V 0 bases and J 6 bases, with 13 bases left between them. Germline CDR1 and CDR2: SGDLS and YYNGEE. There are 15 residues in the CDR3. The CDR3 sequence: CASSVGAVGGNEQFF. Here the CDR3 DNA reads TGTGCCAGCAGCGTAGGGGCAGTTGGGGGCAATGAGCAGTTCTTC.

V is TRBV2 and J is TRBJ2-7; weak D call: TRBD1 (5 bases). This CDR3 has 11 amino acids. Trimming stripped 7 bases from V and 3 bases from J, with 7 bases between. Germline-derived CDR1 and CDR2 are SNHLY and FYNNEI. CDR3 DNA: TGTGCCAGCAAACAGGACTACGAGCAGTACTTC. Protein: CASKQDYEQYF.